This T cell receptor (beta chain) was captured in a study of monozygotic twins with inflammatory bowel disease. Study results and limitations: Patients with IBD had less TCRbeta diversity (inverse Simpson) than their healthy co-twins.

TCRdb reanalyzed the 5' RACE reads, giving one entry per CDR3 protein sequence and no DNA. This sample's table reports 200,000 to 250,000 distinct CDR3 sequences. CDR1 SGHRS and CDR2 YFSETQ come from the germline V gene. This CDR3 is 13 amino acids long. Notes on this clonotype: What it binds is not known.

This sequence originates from a human donor with ulcerative colitis or Crohn's disease, or a healthy co-twin of an affected twin (not recorded which). The V call is TRBV5-1, the J call TRBJ1-1. Material for sequencing was blood. CDR3 protein: CASSLAGGSEAFF.